The rows below give T cell receptor beta chains drawn from one sample of a study of Graves' ophthalmopathy and Graves' hyperthyroidism. Using its own MiXCR run on the multiplex PCR reads, TCRdb lists one record per CDR3 protein. The table shows about 740,000 distinct CDR3 sequences, with 40% occurring only once. Material: peripheral blood. Receptors originate from an adult man with Graves' ophthalmopathy. CDR3s include the opening cysteine and the closing phenylalanine or tryptophan. Each record gives: V gene, D gene, CDR3 length, CDR3 protein. The D gene is left open where the match is weak.

V gene: TRBV2; D gene: NA; CDR3 length: 15; CDR3 protein: CASSFVAPNTGELFF
V gene: TRBV5-4; D gene: NA; CDR3 length: 12; CDR3 protein: CASSLSSYEHYF
V gene: TRBV7-2; D gene: NA; CDR3 length: 16; CDR3 protein: CASSLLATSGANVLTF
V gene: TRBV15; D gene: NA; CDR3 length: 15; CDR3 protein: CATSRGDDSANTIYF
V gene: TRBV29-1; D gene: NA; CDR3 length: 14; CDR3 protein: CSATDGSSGNTMYF
V gene: TRBV19; D gene: NA; CDR3 length: 15; CDR3 protein: CASSILRAGANVLTF
V gene: TRBV5-1; D gene: NA; CDR3 length: 16; CDR3 protein: CASSFGGRSYNSPLHF
V gene: TRBV7-9; D gene: TRBD1; CDR3 length: 15; CDR3 protein: CASSDRGRVNTEAFF
V gene: TRBV10-3; D gene: NA; CDR3 length: 18; CDR3 protein: CASSPAGVLTSGANVLTF
V gene: TRBV27; D gene: TRBD2; CDR3 length: 15; CDR3 protein: CASSLGLAGDDEQYF
V gene: TRBV29-1; D gene: TRBD1; CDR3 length: 13; CDR3 protein: CSAQGMSNQPQHF
V gene: TRBV6-5; D gene: TRBD1; CDR3 length: 15; CDR3 protein: CASSLDRTLQETQYF
V gene: TRBV6-2/TRBV6-3; D gene: NA; CDR3 length: 12; CDR3 protein: CASSWKSETQYF
V gene: TRBV6-2/TRBV6-3; D gene: NA; CDR3 length: 13; CDR3 protein: CASSPEKGYEQYF
V gene: TRBV7-6; D gene: NA; CDR3 length: 15; CDR3 protein: CASSLVSAVSGELFF
V gene: TRBV19; D gene: TRBD1; CDR3 length: 14; CDR3 protein: CASSATGRATEAFF
V gene: TRBV29-1; D gene: NA; CDR3 length: 11; CDR3 protein: CSVEGGNTIYF
V gene: TRBV19; D gene: NA; CDR3 length: 14; CDR3 protein: CASSITDAYYEQYF
V gene: TRBV7-2; D gene: TRBD1; CDR3 length: 15; CDR3 protein: CASRLTDRGLYEQYF
V gene: TRBV10-2; D gene: NA; CDR3 length: 13; CDR3 protein: CASGTQKNEKLFF
V gene: TRBV10-3; D gene: TRBD1; CDR3 length: 15; CDR3 protein: CAIREPGTGATEAFF
V gene: TRBV7-9; D gene: NA; CDR3 length: 15; CDR3 protein: CASSAEGRTNEKLFF
V gene: TRBV5-1; D gene: NA; CDR3 length: 16; CDR3 protein: CASSLAVGQGNTEAFF
V gene: TRBV2; D gene: TRBD1; CDR3 length: 15; CDR3 protein: CASSDRQGVDQPQHF
V gene: TRBV12-3/TRBV12-4; D gene: TRBD2; CDR3 length: 14; CDR3 protein: CASSYGLERYEQYF
V gene: TRBV7-9; D gene: NA; CDR3 length: 13; CDR3 protein: CASSLVRMTPLHF
V gene: TRBV20-1; D gene: NA; CDR3 length: 16; CDR3 protein: CSAHGGVSSFSYEQYF
V gene: TRBV12-3/TRBV12-4; D gene: NA; CDR3 length: 14; CDR3 protein: CAGDWGGSYYGYTF
V gene: TRBV12-3/TRBV12-4; D gene: NA; CDR3 length: 14; CDR3 protein: CASSLLATNTEAFF
V gene: TRBV20-1; D gene: NA; CDR3 length: 18; CDR3 protein: CSASLGQGMVMSNQPQHF
V gene: TRBV29-1; D gene: TRBD1; CDR3 length: 16; CDR3 protein: CSVSRDRGVSNEKLFF
V gene: TRBV20-1; D gene: NA; CDR3 length: 11; CDR3 protein: CSGELKETQYF
V gene: TRBV12-3/TRBV12-4; D gene: NA; CDR3 length: 13; CDR3 protein: CASSTGFGETQYF
V gene: TRBV7-2; D gene: TRBD1; CDR3 length: 13; CDR3 protein: CAPTGTGGYGYTF
V gene: TRBV2; D gene: NA; CDR3 length: 14; CDR3 protein: CASSVSQTQETQYF
V gene: TRBV5-5; D gene: NA; CDR3 length: 16; CDR3 protein: CASSQEVAGINYGYTF
V gene: TRBV7-3; D gene: NA; CDR3 length: 16; CDR3 protein: CASSYGPIGSGNTIYF
V gene: TRBV19; D gene: TRBD1; CDR3 length: 16; CDR3 protein: CASSAQGALGNQPQHF
V gene: TRBV10-3; D gene: TRBD2; CDR3 length: 16; CDR3 protein: CAISYSGTSRTDTQYF
V gene: TRBV7-9; D gene: NA; CDR3 length: 13; CDR3 protein: CASRGGLDTEAFF
V gene: TRBV25-1; D gene: NA; CDR3 length: 15; CDR3 protein: CARPGTRREDSPLHF
V gene: TRBV10-3; D gene: TRBD1; CDR3 length: 14; CDR3 protein: CASSRQGSYNEQFF
V gene: TRBV2; D gene: NA; CDR3 length: 13; CDR3 protein: CASSIWANEKLFF
V gene: TRBV2; D gene: TRBD1; CDR3 length: 15; CDR3 protein: CASRTPQGAKTGNTF
V gene: TRBV6-4; D gene: NA; CDR3 length: 13; CDR3 protein: CASSDRVSGELFF
V gene: TRBV12-3/TRBV12-4; D gene: TRBD1; CDR3 length: 14; CDR3 protein: CASSKNRGKETQYF
V gene: TRBV19; D gene: TRBD1; CDR3 length: 17; CDR3 protein: CASSIGQDRGSQETQYF
V gene: TRBV25-1; D gene: NA; CDR3 length: 14; CDR3 protein: CASSGAGTQETQYF
V gene: TRBV24-1; D gene: TRBD1; CDR3 length: 14; CDR3 protein: CASSSRGTHQPQHF
V gene: TRBV10-1; D gene: TRBD2; CDR3 length: 14; CDR3 protein: CASSASGTRSEQYF
V gene: TRBV2; D gene: TRBD1; CDR3 length: 13; CDR3 protein: CASGGTETNGYTF
V gene: TRBV25-1; D gene: NA; CDR3 length: 11; CDR3 protein: CASVVGGELFF
V gene: TRBV11-2; D gene: NA; CDR3 length: 13; CDR3 protein: CASSPLANGELFF
V gene: TRBV24-1; D gene: TRBD1; CDR3 length: 15; CDR3 protein: CATSDPGTGGEELFF
V gene: TRBV29-1; D gene: NA; CDR3 length: 14; CDR3 protein: CSVVRGDTNYGYTF
V gene: TRBV20-1; D gene: TRBD1; CDR3 length: 12; CDR3 protein: CSAKSGGTEAFF
V gene: TRBV10-2; D gene: TRBD1; CDR3 length: 16; CDR3 protein: CASSDLKTGWDTEAFF
V gene: TRBV9; D gene: NA; CDR3 length: 18; CDR3 protein: CASSLKPAGGRDNSPLHF